This TCR beta chain is from a study of cytomegalovirus exposure and HLA in healthy donors. On the study more broadly: A later analysis reported the approximately 120 validation repertoires used the same platform as the roughly 700 first-cohort repertoires. Study-level points and caveats: The finding came from a later analysis; first-cohort TCR clusters tended to co-occur in the 95 to 150 validation repertoires.

Separate from the approximately 670-subject first cohort, the 120-subject validation cohort was the one that the donors belonged to. As to this clone: Its antigen is unidentified.

Looked up from germline, CDR1 is SQVTM and CDR2 is ANQGSEA. Trimming shortened V by 1 base and J by 1 base, and 7 bases separated the two germline ends. This CDR3 is built from 13 residues. Some clones are missing from TCRdb's copy, which holds only in-frame ones; the method was immunoSEQ multiplex PCR. The sample records under 400,000 clones, about nine tenths being singletons. The source material was PBMCs. This chain links TRBV29-1 with TRBJ1-1; D remains unclear. This receptor was taken from a woman under 30 in good health and CMV-seronegative. CDR3 in DNA: TGCAGCGTTGAAGGAGATGGGAACACTGAAGCTTTCTTT. Protein: CSVEGDGNTEAFF.